A single T cell receptor beta chain is shown here with its context. V was clipped by 4 bases and J by 4 bases, with 14 bases between them. This CDR3 has 15 residues. Germline-derived CDR1 and CDR2 are KGHSH and LQKENI. These data originate in a study of T cell responses to AZD1222 COVID-19 vaccine. Study context: Investigators merged groups given second doses at roughly 4 or roughly 12 weeks.

The protocol was immunoSEQ multiplex PCR, while the TCRdb copy is restricted to in-frame clones and leaves out a portion. The table shows some 50,000 clones, with approximately 84% occurring only once. The sample in question was peripheral blood, obtained on day 0 of AZD1222 vaccination. The chain recombines TRBV18 with TRBJ2-1; unclear D gene. The source is an adult in good health. This CDR3 reads CASSHPQERYNEQFF. In DNA form, the CDR3 reads TGTGCCAGCTCACACCCCCAGGAAAGATACAATGAGCAGTTCTTC. Looking up the rest from reference TRBV18 and TRBJ2-1 gives the full variable domain: NAGVMQNPRHLVRRRGQEARLRCSPMKGHSHVYWYRQLPEEGLKFMVYLQKENIIDESGMPKERFSAEFPKEGPSILRIQQVVRGDSAAYFCASSHPQERYNEQFFGPGTRLTVL.